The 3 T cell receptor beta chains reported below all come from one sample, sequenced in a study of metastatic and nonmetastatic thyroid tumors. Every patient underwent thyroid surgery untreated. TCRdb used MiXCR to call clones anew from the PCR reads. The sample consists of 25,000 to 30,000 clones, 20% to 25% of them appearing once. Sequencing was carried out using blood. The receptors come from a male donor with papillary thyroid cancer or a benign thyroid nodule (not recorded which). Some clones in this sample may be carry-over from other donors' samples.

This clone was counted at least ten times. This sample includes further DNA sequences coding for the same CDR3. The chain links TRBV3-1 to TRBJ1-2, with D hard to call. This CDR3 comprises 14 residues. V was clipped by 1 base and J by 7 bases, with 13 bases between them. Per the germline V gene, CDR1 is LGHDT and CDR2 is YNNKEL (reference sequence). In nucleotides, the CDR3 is TGTGCCAGCAGCCAAGGGACGGTGGGCTTTGGCTACACCTTC. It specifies CASSQGTVGFGYTF. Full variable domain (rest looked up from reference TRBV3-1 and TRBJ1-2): DTAVSQTPKYLVTQMGNDKSIKCEQNLGHDTMYWYKQDSKKFLKIMFSYNNKELIINETVPNRFSPKSPDKAHLNLHINSLELGDSAVYFCASSQGTVGFGYTFGSGTRLTVV.

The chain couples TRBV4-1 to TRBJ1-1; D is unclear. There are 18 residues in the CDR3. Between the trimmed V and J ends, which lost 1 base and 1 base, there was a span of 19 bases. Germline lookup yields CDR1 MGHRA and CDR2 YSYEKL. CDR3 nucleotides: TGCGCCAGCAGCCAAGGAGGTGGGATCGGCGGTACGAACACTGAAGCTTTCTTT. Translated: CASSQGGGIGGTNTEAFF.

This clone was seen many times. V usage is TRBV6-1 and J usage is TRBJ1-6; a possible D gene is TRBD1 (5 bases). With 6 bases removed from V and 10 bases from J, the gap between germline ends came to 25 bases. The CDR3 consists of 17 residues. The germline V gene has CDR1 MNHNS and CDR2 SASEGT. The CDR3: CASRLRFGGSGKSPLHF. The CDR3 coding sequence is TGTGCCAGCAGATTACGATTCGGGGGGAGTGGTAAATCACCCCTCCACTTT.